This TCR beta chain was captured in a study of early T cells in non-severe SARS-CoV-2 infection (dated by TCRdb to the early 2020s). About the study as a whole: Bulk RNA from unsorted whole blood was used for TCR sequencing, so alpha and beta chains could not be paired.

The full study reports these points: VDJdb matching was skewed toward anti-spike CD8 responses, so virus-specific expansions were likely underestimated and private and CD4 specificities were missed.

A remark on this clonotype: What this receptor recognizes is not known. No per-base quality is available; no much larger clone lies one base away.

The CDR3 starts with the cysteine, ends with the phenylalanine, and has 15 residues. Just CDR3 DNA is preserved here, 45 bases in frame from base 1. CDR1 and CDR2, looked up from the germline V gene, are MDHEN and SYDVKM. Deletion took 3 bases off V and 6 bases off J, with a span of 16 bases between the germline ends. The study was a case-control design nested within a healthcare worker cohort in London, UK, with weekly nasopharyngeal swab PCR tests and blood sampling. Healthcare workers were enrolled in the week of the UK lockdown, from 23 to 31 March 2020, and were followed every week for up to roughly 15 weeks. The library was generated by 5' RACE. The sequencing machine was a NextSeq 500. The TCR library protocol attached unique molecular identifiers to individual cDNA molecules to correct for sequencing error and PCR bias. Both TCR alpha and beta chains were sequenced, and tight co-correlation was observed between alpha and beta sequence abundances in each sample. The paper's data handling went like this. V gene, J gene and CDR3 annotation of TCR sequences was performed with Decombinator V4. Expanded TCRs were defined as changing significantly between any two time points under a Poisson model with p below 0.0001. TCR abundances were normalised to the total number of TCRs sequenced per sample and were expressed as counts per million. MAIT TCRs were defined by TRAV1-2 paired with TRAJ12, TRAJ20 or TRAJ33, and iNKT TCRs by TRAV10 paired with TRAJ18. VDJdb, accessed 1 November 2021, was searched for CMV, EBV and SARS-CoV-2 annotated TCRs, with TCRs annotated for multiple antigens excluded. TCRdb handled the public reads itself, with Q25 trimming in fastp and clone calling in MiXCR, and kept productive beta chains. Each CDR3 protein gets just one entry, which takes the most common genes and DNA from the rows behind it. These V and J calls rely on TCRdb rather than the paper's analysis. This sample lists tens of thousands of distinct CDR3 sequences; about 6.2% were detected once. The ten largest clonotypes hold around 6.1% of the sample.

The sequence derives from an adult who was a healthcare worker with PCR-confirmed SARS-CoV-2 infection or an uninfected control (not recorded which). Sequencing was done on a sample of whole blood. This sequence uses TRBV28 and TRBJ2-3; TRBD2 is a possible D gene, resting on 6 matching bases. The CDR3 loop reads CASSFAPGRGDTQYF. The nucleotide sequence reads as follows: TGTGCCAGCAGTTTTGCACCCGGGAGAGGGGATACGCAGTATTTT.